One sample yielded the 5 T cell receptor beta chains listed below, sequenced in a study of T cell responses to AZD1222 COVID-19 vaccine. Measured with immunoSEQ multiplex PCR; TCRdb has only the in-frame clones, and not every one. This table holds roughly 70,000 clones, around 74% found once. The sequencing here drew on peripheral blood, taken on day 0 of MenACWY control vaccination. These receptors came from an adult in good health.

The chain recombines TRBV10-3 with TRBJ2-1; possibly TRBD1 or TRBD2 for D (5 bases each). Per germline, CDR1 ENHRY and CDR2 SYGVKD. The V end was cut by 4 bases, the J end by 7 bases, with 11 bases between. This CDR3 is 13 amino acids long. The CDR3 protein is CAISAEGWNEQFF. The CDR3 nucleotides are TGTGCCATCAGTGCCGAGGGGTGGAATGAGCAGTTCTTC.

The V gene is TRBV30, the J gene TRBJ1-1, with a tentative D call TRBD1 (6 bases). CDR3 size: 14 residues. Between the trimmed V and J ends, which lost 0 bases and 5 bases, there was a span of 13 bases. Germline lookup yields CDR1 GTSNPN and CDR2 SVGIG (reference sequence). The CDR3 coding sequence is TGTGCCTGGAGTGTACCCGGACAGAGTACTGAAGCTTTCTTT. Amino acid sequence: CAWSVPGQSTEAFF. Drawing the rest from reference TRBV30 and TRBJ1-1, the complete variable domain is SQTIHQWPATLVQPVGSPLSLECTVEGTSNPNLYWYRQAAGRGLQLLFYSVGIGQISSEVPQNLSASRPQDRQFILSSKKLLLSDSGFYLCAWSVPGQSTEAFFGQGTRLTVV.

The chain is built from TRBV6-5 and TRBJ1-1; D gene uncertain. CDR3 size: 14 residues. The V gene lost 0 bases and the J gene lost 3 bases, with 8 bases spanning the gap. Per germline, CDR1 MNHEY and CDR2 SVGAGI. Written as DNA, the CDR3 is TGTGCCAGCAGTTACTCGAGGGTTGACACTGAAGCTTTCTTT. This translates into CASSYSRVDTEAFF.

V and J are TRBV12-3 or TRBV12-4 and TRBJ2-1; D remains unclear. The CDR3 runs 13 residues. Trimming removed 1 base at V and 6 bases at J, with 7 bases between. The CDR3 DNA follows: TGTGCCAGCAGTTTAGAAGTAAGCAATGAGCAGTTCTTC. Translation gives CASSLEVSNEQFF.

The V call is TRBV6-5, the J call TRBJ2-5; D call uncertain. The CDR3 sequence is 14 residues long. V was pared by 0 bases and J by 4 bases, with 9 bases between. From germline, CDR1 is MNHEY and CDR2 SVGAGI. DNA of the CDR3: TGTGCCAGCAGTTACTCCGCTAGTGTAGAGACCCAGTACTTC. Protein sequence: CASSYSASVETQYF.